The 2 T cell receptor beta chains below come from one sample, sequenced in a study of blood T cell repertoires in COVID-19. Clones were sequenced by immunoSEQ multiplex PCR, and TCRdb holds only the in-frame ones, with some missing. There are approximately 260,000 clones in the sample; 84% occur only once, and less than 10% lies in the top ten. Sequencing input: peripheral blood. The origin of the receptors is a human donor in a cohort sampled during active COVID-19.

V usage is TRBV4-3 and J usage is TRBJ2-1; 8 nucleotides agree with TRBD1. The CDR3 contains 15 residues. Germline-derived CDR1 and CDR2 are LGHNA and YSLEER. With V trimmed by 1 base and J by 6 bases, 5 bases remained unmatched. This CDR3 reads CASSQGDRSGNEQFF. CDR3 nucleotide sequence: TGCGCCAGCAGCCAAGGGGACAGGTCCGGCAATGAGCAGTTCTTC.

This chain uses TRBV27 with TRBJ1-1, with D maybe TRBD1 (5 bases). Per germline, CDR1 MNHEY and CDR2 SMNVEV (reference sequence). The CDR3 length is 13 residues. Trimming took 4 bases from V and 8 from J, leaving 14 bases between them. CDR3 loop: CASSWGSGREAFF. DNA of the CDR3: TGTGCCAGCAGTTGGGGCAGTGGCAGAGAAGCTTTCTTT.